There are a few counts of the clone carrying this T cell receptor beta chain. Its specificity is unknown. The data stem from a study of cytomegalovirus exposure and HLA in healthy donors. PCR used 60 Vbeta primers and 13 Jbeta primers. Sequencing used immunoSEQ multiplex PCR; TCRdb keeps in-frame clones, though not all of them. The sample lists about 150,000 clones, 60% to 75% occurring once. The CDR3 is made up of 15 amino acids. Germline V lookup: CDR1 MRHNA, CDR2 SNTAGT. V was shortened by 6 bases and J by 0 bases, with 12 bases between the two germline ends. Overall study findings and caveats: In a later analysis, at a false discovery rate of 0.05, 15,000 to 20,000 TCR beta sequences matched HLA alleles. Some V segments, TRBV6-2 and TRBV6-3 among them, were indistinguishable and were therefore excluded. A later analysis by the authors found several of the most significant clusters apparently linked to common viral pathogens.

The TCR was taken from a man aged 25 to 40 in good health and CMV-seronegative. This chain links TRBV6-4 with TRBJ2-1, with D maybe TRBD2 (5 bases). Material: PBMCs. The CDR3 region is CASSAELASYNEQFF. The CDR3 DNA sequence: TGTGCCAGCAGCGCGGAGCTAGCCTCCTACAATGAGCAGTTCTTC.